This section outlines one T cell receptor beta chain sequence together with its context. The CDR3 contains 14 residues. V lost 5 bases, J lost 5 bases, and 12 bases lay in between. Looked up from germline, CDR1 is MNHNS and CDR2 is SASEGT. This entry comes from a study of blood T cells in healthy people across ages. Together with a sample-barcoded 5' primer, a J-beta primer mix was included in a second PCR lasting about 7 to 11 cycles. TCRdb re-analysed the 5' RACE reads in MiXCR, keeping a single row per CDR3 protein. The sample yields approximately 1.5 million distinct CDR3 sequences, about 35% seen once.

Material for sequencing was blood. The receptor comes from a woman in her thirties in good health. V is TRBV6-1 and J is TRBJ1-4; tentatively, D is TRBD1 (5 bases). CDR3: CASSWDGNNEKLFF. In nucleotides, the CDR3 is TGTGCCAGCAGTTGGGACGGGAACAATGAAAAACTGTTTTTT.